This T cell receptor beta chain appears in the sequencing data of a study of blood T cell repertoires in COVID-19. Study details: From T cells, B-cell-depleted T cells, or PBMCs came the material, which was cDNA or gDNA.

The CDR3 spans 20 residues. Per the germline V gene, CDR1 is MGHRA and CDR2 is YSYEKL. V dropped 5 bases and J dropped 9; count of bases not matched to a gene: 20. Original methodology: Researchers report that nucleated cell counts were estimated from reference gene primer amplification. Data came from immunoSEQ multiplex PCR; TCRdb stores just in-frame clones and leaves some out. V, J and clone size reflect that table, while D and trimming were determined from the DNA. The table has under 130,000 clones, around 83% seen once. The clonotype comes from a human donor in a cohort sampled during active COVID-19. The rearrangement links TRBV4-1 to TRBJ2-1, with 15 bases aligning to TRBD2. The specimen sequenced was peripheral blood. CDR3 coding DNA: TGCGCCAGCAGCGTAGGACCGGGACTAGCGGGAGGTGGAAATTTAGGTGAGCAGTTCTTC. Its protein product is CASSVGPGLAGGGNLGEQFF.